The rows below give T cell receptor beta chains drawn from one sample of a study of blood T cell repertoires in COVID-19. Data came from immunoSEQ multiplex PCR; TCRdb stores just in-frame clones and leaves some out. There are about 440,000 clones in the sample; approximately 90% occur only once, and roughly 12% lies in the top ten. Specimen: peripheral blood. These receptors came from a woman aged 45-65 years with COVID-19, enrolled during active disease. Each CDR3 is given with its conserved first and last residue. D genes are given only for firm matches. Size tells how often a clone was seen (once, few, many) or the class of an expanded clone, and some rows leave it out.

d_call	j_call	v_call	clone_size	cdr3_aa	cdr3_nt
TRBD1	TRBJ2-7	TRBV19	many	CASSETGAYEQYF	TGTGCCAGTAGTGAGACAGGGGCCTACGAGCAGTACTTC
-	TRBJ2-2	TRBV7-3	few	CASSLTAGELFF	TGTGCCAGCAGCTTAACCGCCGGGGAGCTGTTTTTT
-	TRBJ1-3	TRBV30	-	CAWSHQASSGNTIYF	TGTGCCTGGAGTCACCAGGCAAGCTCTGGAAACACCATATATTTT
-	TRBJ2-7	TRBV7-2	-	CASSLLRTVAYEQYF	TGTGCCAGCAGCTTATTGAGGACAGTTGCCTACGAGCAGTACTTC
-	TRBJ2-3	TRBV5-1	-	CASSLVGQGSTDTQYF	TGCGCCAGCAGCTTGGTTGGTCAGGGGAGCACAGATACGCAGTATTTT
TRBD1	TRBJ1-5	TRBV30	-	CAWSVETGTGPQHF	TGTGCCTGGAGTGTAGAGACAGGGACTGGGCCCCAGCATTTT
-	TRBJ1-1	TRBV21-1	-	CASSKGTVHTEAFF	TGTGCCAGCAGCAAAGGAACAGTTCACACTGAAGCTTTCTTT
-	TRBJ1-6	TRBV15	-	CATSSPRGGIKDSPLHF	TGTGCCACCAGCTCACCCAGGGGTGGAATTAAGGATTCACCCCTCCACTTT
TRBD1	TRBJ1-6	TRBV30	-	CAWSVDPGGNSPLHF	TGTGCCTGGAGTGTAGATCCAGGGGGTAATTCACCCCTCCACTTT
-	TRBJ1-1	TRBV4-1	-	CASSKGLARENTEAFF	TGCGCCAGCAGCAAAGGACTTGCCCGCGAAAACACTGAAGCTTTCTTT
TRBD1	TRBJ1-4	TRBV18	-	CASSPDRNEKLFF	TGTGCCAGCTCACCGGACAGGAATGAAAAACTGTTTTTT
TRBD1	TRBJ2-7	TRBV12-3/TRBV12-4	-	CASRWTGSYEQYF	TGTGCCAGCAGATGGACAGGGTCTTACGAGCAGTACTTC
-	TRBJ1-5	TRBV4-1	many	CASSHPGGLRNQPQHF	TGCGCCAGCAGCCATCCTGGGGGCCTACGCAATCAGCCCCAGCATTTT
-	TRBJ1-5	TRBV29-1	-	CSVGVGPLQPQHF	TGCAGCGTTGGGGTGGGGCCACTTCAGCCCCAGCATTTT
-	TRBJ1-1	TRBV6-1	-	CASSEGRFGGTEAFF	TGTGCCAGCAGTGAAGGGCGATTCGGGGGCACTGAAGCTTTCTTT